A selection of T cell receptor beta chains follows, all from one sample in a study of cytomegalovirus exposure and HLA in healthy donors. The protocol was immunoSEQ multiplex PCR, while the TCRdb copy is restricted to in-frame clones and leaves out a portion. The sample carries 160,000 or so clones, under 90% recorded once. Sequencing input: PBMCs. Receptors were obtained from a young man in good health and CMV-seronegative. CDR3s include the opening cysteine and the closing phenylalanine or tryptophan. The D gene is left open where the match is weak. Clone size, where shown, is once, few, many, or a class for clones that have expanded.

d_call: TRBD1
j_call: TRBJ1-1
v_call: TRBV6-5
cdr3_length: 13
clone_size: -
cdr3_nt: TGTGCCAGCAGTTACCCGACAGGGACTGAAGCTTTCTTT
cdr3_aa: CASSYPTGTEAFF

d_call: -
j_call: TRBJ1-3
v_call: TRBV5-1
cdr3_length: 15
clone_size: once
cdr3_nt: TGCGCCAGCAGCTTGGCAGGGGTTTCTGGAAACACCATATATTTT
cdr3_aa: CASSLAGVSGNTIYF

d_call: TRBD2
j_call: TRBJ2-3
v_call: TRBV6-1
cdr3_length: 15
clone_size: -
cdr3_nt: TGTGCCAGCAAAGGACTAGCGGGCAACACAGATACGCAGTATTTT
cdr3_aa: CASKGLAGNTDTQYF

d_call: TRBD2
j_call: TRBJ2-5
v_call: TRBV29-1
cdr3_length: 13
clone_size: -
cdr3_nt: TGCAGCGTTGAAGAGGGGAGGGGAGAGACCCAGTACTTC
cdr3_aa: CSVEEGRGETQYF

d_call: -
j_call: TRBJ2-7
v_call: TRBV7-7
cdr3_length: 15
clone_size: -
cdr3_nt: TGTGCCAGCAGCCCTGACAGTTCAACCTCCTACGAGCAGTACTTC
cdr3_aa: CASSPDSSTSYEQYF

d_call: -
j_call: TRBJ2-7
v_call: TRBV29-1
cdr3_length: 11
clone_size: -
cdr3_nt: TGCAGCGTCCACAGGGACTACGAGCAGTACTTC
cdr3_aa: CSVHRDYEQYF

d_call: -
j_call: TRBJ2-7
v_call: TRBV6-1
cdr3_length: 13
clone_size: -
cdr3_nt: TGTGCCAGCAGGGAGGTAGGGACCTACGAGCAGTACTTC
cdr3_aa: CASREVGTYEQYF

d_call: TRBD1
j_call: TRBJ1-3
v_call: TRBV7-2
cdr3_length: 17
clone_size: -
cdr3_nt: TGTGCCAGCAGCTCCAACCTGGACAGGGAAACCGGAAACACCATATATTTT
cdr3_aa: CASSSNLDRETGNTIYF

d_call: TRBD1
j_call: TRBJ1-2
v_call: TRBV18
cdr3_length: 15
clone_size: -
cdr3_nt: TGTGCCAGCTCGCCAGGACAGGGAGGAGGCTATGGCTACACCTTC
cdr3_aa: CASSPGQGGGYGYTF

d_call: -
j_call: TRBJ2-3
v_call: TRBV6-6
cdr3_length: 15
clone_size: -
cdr3_nt: TGTGCCAGCAGTCGGGGGACGCCGGGCACAGATACGCAGTATTTT
cdr3_aa: CASSRGTPGTDTQYF

d_call: TRBD1
j_call: TRBJ1-4
v_call: TRBV7-2
cdr3_length: 13
clone_size: -
cdr3_nt: TGTGCCAGCAGGTCCGACAGGGGTGAAAAACTGTTTTTT
cdr3_aa: CASRSDRGEKLFF

d_call: TRBD1
j_call: TRBJ1-6
v_call: TRBV7-6
cdr3_length: 15
clone_size: -
cdr3_nt: TGTGCCAGCAGCTTAGGGGACAGGGGTAGGTCACCCCTCCACTTT
cdr3_aa: CASSLGDRGRSPLHF

d_call: TRBD2
j_call: TRBJ2-3
v_call: TRBV28
cdr3_length: 18
clone_size: -
cdr3_nt: TGTGCCAGCAGTACTCCCGGAAGCGGGAGGGGGGAAACAGATACGCAGTATTTT
cdr3_aa: CASSTPGSGRGETDTQYF

d_call: TRBD1
j_call: TRBJ1-1
v_call: TRBV11-2
cdr3_length: 15
clone_size: -
cdr3_nt: TGTGCCAGCAGCTTATGGACAGGGGGGAACACTGAAGCTTTCTTT
cdr3_aa: CASSLWTGGNTEAFF

d_call: TRBD2
j_call: TRBJ2-7
v_call: TRBV30
cdr3_length: 14
clone_size: few
cdr3_nt: TGTGCCTGGATGGGACTAGCGGACTCCTACGAGCAGTACTTC
cdr3_aa: CAWMGLADSYEQYF

d_call: -
j_call: TRBJ2-7
v_call: TRBV11-2
cdr3_length: 15
clone_size: -
cdr3_nt: TGTGCCAGCAGCTTAGGGGCGGGCCGTTCCTACGAGCAGTACTTC
cdr3_aa: CASSLGAGRSYEQYF

d_call: -
j_call: TRBJ1-2
v_call: TRBV19
cdr3_length: 14
clone_size: once
cdr3_nt: TGTGCCAGTGAGGACACCGACGGACGCTATGGCTACACCTTC
cdr3_aa: CASEDTDGRYGYTF

d_call: TRBD2
j_call: TRBJ2-3
v_call: TRBV18
cdr3_length: 18
clone_size: -
cdr3_nt: TGTGCCAGCTCACCAACGGGACTAGCGGGATTGGGCACAGATACGCAGTATTTT
cdr3_aa: CASSPTGLAGLGTDTQYF

d_call: TRBD1
j_call: TRBJ2-2
v_call: TRBV7-9
cdr3_length: 12
clone_size: -
cdr3_nt: TGTTCCAGCAGGACAGGGCCCGGGGAGCTGTTTTTT
cdr3_aa: CSSRTGPGELFF

d_call: -
j_call: TRBJ2-7
v_call: TRBV25-1
cdr3_length: 13
clone_size: -
cdr3_nt: TGTGCCAGCAGCCTTCGACTATCCTACGAGCAGTACTTC
cdr3_aa: CASSLRLSYEQYF

d_call: TRBD1
j_call: TRBJ1-6
v_call: TRBV7-2
cdr3_length: 16
clone_size: -
cdr3_nt: TGTGCCAGCAGCCCGTTTTGGGGACAGAGGAATTCACCCCTCCACTTT
cdr3_aa: CASSPFWGQRNSPLHF

d_call: -
j_call: TRBJ2-7
v_call: TRBV5-1
cdr3_length: 14
clone_size: -
cdr3_nt: TGCGCCAGCAGCTCGAGACCCTCGGACAACGAGCAGTACTTC
cdr3_aa: CASSSRPSDNEQYF

d_call: -
j_call: TRBJ1-2
v_call: TRBV19
cdr3_length: 13
clone_size: -
cdr3_nt: TGTGCCAGTAGTATATCACAGAACTATGGCTACACCTTC
cdr3_aa: CASSISQNYGYTF

d_call: -
j_call: TRBJ1-3
v_call: TRBV6-1
cdr3_length: 14
clone_size: -
cdr3_nt: TGTGCCAGCAGTGAAGGGGGAGGGTGGAGCACCATATATTTT
cdr3_aa: CASSEGGGWSTIYF

d_call: TRBD1
j_call: TRBJ1-6
v_call: TRBV5-1
cdr3_length: 16
clone_size: -
cdr3_nt: TGCGCCAGCAGCCTTGGGACGGACAGGTTGTATTCACCCCTCCACTTT
cdr3_aa: CASSLGTDRLYSPLHF

d_call: TRBD1
j_call: TRBJ1-3
v_call: TRBV7-2
cdr3_length: 13
clone_size: -
cdr3_nt: TGTGCCAGCAGCTTAGACAGGGGGAACACCATATATTTT
cdr3_aa: CASSLDRGNTIYF

d_call: TRBD1
j_call: TRBJ2-1
v_call: TRBV7-9
cdr3_length: 17
clone_size: -
cdr3_nt: TGTGCCAGCAGCCGTACCGGACAGGGATTATACTACAATGAGCAGTTCTTC
cdr3_aa: CASSRTGQGLYYNEQFF

d_call: TRBD1
j_call: TRBJ1-6
v_call: TRBV6-1
cdr3_length: 14
clone_size: few
cdr3_nt: TGTGCCAGCAGTGGGGGGACAGATAATTCACCCCTCCACTTT
cdr3_aa: CASSGGTDNSPLHF

d_call: TRBD1
j_call: TRBJ2-3
v_call: TRBV7-9
cdr3_length: 14
clone_size: -
cdr3_nt: TGTGCCAGCATCAGGACAGGGGGCCCAGATACGCAGTATTTT
cdr3_aa: CASIRTGGPDTQYF

d_call: TRBD1
j_call: TRBJ1-1
v_call: TRBV18
cdr3_length: 14
clone_size: -
cdr3_nt: TGTGCCAGCTCACTCGGACAGGGATCAGATGAAGCTTTCTTT
cdr3_aa: CASSLGQGSDEAFF

d_call: -
j_call: TRBJ1-5
v_call: TRBV28
cdr3_length: 13
clone_size: -
cdr3_nt: TGTGCCAGCAGCTCAGGATTCAATCAGCCCCAGCATTTT
cdr3_aa: CASSSGFNQPQHF

d_call: TRBD1
j_call: TRBJ1-1
v_call: TRBV13
cdr3_length: 13
clone_size: -
cdr3_nt: TGTGCCAGCAGCCCTCCAGGGGGGTCTGAAGCTTTCTTT
cdr3_aa: CASSPPGGSEAFF

d_call: -
j_call: TRBJ1-5
v_call: TRBV28
cdr3_length: 16
clone_size: once
cdr3_nt: TGTGCCAGCGCTATCACGGGGGGGGGAGGAGGTCAGCCCCAGCATTTT
cdr3_aa: CASAITGGGGGQPQHF

d_call: TRBD1
j_call: TRBJ1-5
v_call: TRBV9
cdr3_length: 16
clone_size: -
cdr3_nt: TGTGCCAGCTGTAACCCAGCGACAGGGGAATATCAGCCCCAGCATTTT
cdr3_aa: CASCNPATGEYQPQHF

d_call: TRBD2
j_call: TRBJ2-1
v_call: TRBV6-5
cdr3_length: 15
clone_size: -
cdr3_nt: TGTGCCAGCAGTTACCCGGGACTAGCGGGCAATGAGCAGTTCTTC
cdr3_aa: CASSYPGLAGNEQFF

d_call: TRBD2
j_call: TRBJ2-2
v_call: TRBV15
cdr3_length: 17
clone_size: -
cdr3_nt: TGTGCCACCAGCAGACCACCGGGACTAGCAACCACCGGGGAGCTGTTTTTT
cdr3_aa: CATSRPPGLATTGELFF

d_call: -
j_call: TRBJ1-3
v_call: TRBV19
cdr3_length: 13
clone_size: -
cdr3_nt: TGTGCCAGTAGTAGCACACCGAGAAACACCATATATTTT
cdr3_aa: CASSSTPRNTIYF

d_call: -
j_call: TRBJ2-3
v_call: TRBV28
cdr3_length: 13
clone_size: -
cdr3_nt: TGTGCCAGCAGGTTCTCCGGGGAGGATACGCAGTATTTT
cdr3_aa: CASRFSGEDTQYF

d_call: -
j_call: TRBJ2-7
v_call: TRBV10-3
cdr3_length: 12
clone_size: -
cdr3_nt: TGTGCCATCAGTGAGGAGGCCTACGAGCAGTACTTC
cdr3_aa: CAISEEAYEQYF

d_call: -
j_call: TRBJ1-1
v_call: TRBV29-1
cdr3_length: 13
clone_size: once
cdr3_nt: TGCAGCGTGCTTGGGACTGCGGACACTGAAGCTTTCTTT
cdr3_aa: CSVLGTADTEAFF

d_call: -
j_call: TRBJ1-1
v_call: TRBV19
cdr3_length: 18
clone_size: -
cdr3_nt: TGTGCCAGTAGTATAGATCGGATGCAGGGGTTGCTGAACACTGAAGCTTTCTTT
cdr3_aa: CASSIDRMQGLLNTEAFF

d_call: TRBD2
j_call: TRBJ2-3
v_call: TRBV27
cdr3_length: 16
clone_size: once
cdr3_nt: TGTGCCAGCAGTTACCGCGGGGGGACTAGCACAGATACGCAGTATTTT
cdr3_aa: CASSYRGGTSTDTQYF

d_call: -
j_call: TRBJ2-7
v_call: TRBV5-1
cdr3_length: 16
clone_size: -
cdr3_nt: TGCGCCAGCAGTCAAGAGGTGTCGAGGGCCACCTACGAGCAGTACTTC
cdr3_aa: CASSQEVSRATYEQYF

d_call: TRBD2
j_call: TRBJ2-2
v_call: TRBV28
cdr3_length: 14
clone_size: -
cdr3_nt: TGTGCCAGCCGGGGGGGGCGCGGCACCGGGGAGCTGTTTTTT
cdr3_aa: CASRGGRGTGELFF

d_call: -
j_call: TRBJ1-3
v_call: TRBV7-3
cdr3_length: 14
clone_size: once
cdr3_nt: TGTGCCAGCAGCCCGGACAGCTCTGGAAACACCATATATTTT
cdr3_aa: CASSPDSSGNTIYF

d_call: -
j_call: TRBJ1-5
v_call: TRBV9
cdr3_length: 14
clone_size: -
cdr3_nt: TGTGCCAGCAGCGCGTCCGGGAGCAATCAGCCCCAGCATTTT
cdr3_aa: CASSASGSNQPQHF

d_call: TRBD1
j_call: TRBJ2-3
v_call: TRBV6-4
cdr3_length: 14
clone_size: -
cdr3_nt: TGTGCCAGCAGAGGGACAGCTTTATCAGATACGCAGTATTTT
cdr3_aa: CASRGTALSDTQYF

d_call: TRBD2
j_call: TRBJ2-7
v_call: TRBV28
cdr3_length: 16
clone_size: -
cdr3_nt: TGTGCCAGCAGTCCCCGCGGTAGCGGGCTCTCCTACGAGCAGTACTTC
cdr3_aa: CASSPRGSGLSYEQYF

d_call: -
j_call: TRBJ1-3
v_call: TRBV10-3
cdr3_length: 16
clone_size: -
cdr3_nt: TGTGCCATCAGTGAGTCGCAGGGGCTCTCTGGAAACACCATATATTTT
cdr3_aa: CAISESQGLSGNTIYF

d_call: -
j_call: TRBJ1-2
v_call: TRBV27
cdr3_length: 15
clone_size: -
cdr3_nt: TGTGCCAGCCGGGGGGCAGGGGAATTCTCCTATGGCTACACCTTC
cdr3_aa: CASRGAGEFSYGYTF

d_call: TRBD2
j_call: TRBJ2-1
v_call: TRBV7-2
cdr3_length: 14
clone_size: -
cdr3_nt: TGTGCCAGCAGCTTAGAAACTAGCGGGAGTCGACAGTTCTTC
cdr3_aa: CASSLETSGSRQFF

d_call: TRBD1
j_call: TRBJ2-3
v_call: TRBV15
cdr3_length: 18
clone_size: -
cdr3_nt: TGTGCCACCAGCAGAGAGCCAACTAACAGGGGTGGCACAGATACGCAGTATTTT
cdr3_aa: CATSREPTNRGGTDTQYF

d_call: TRBD1
j_call: TRBJ2-2
v_call: TRBV4-1
cdr3_length: 20
clone_size: -
cdr3_nt: TGCGCCAGCAGCCTAATTCCGGGACAGGGGGCGCATCCACACACCGGGGAGCTGTTTTTT
cdr3_aa: CASSLIPGQGAHPHTGELFF

d_call: TRBD1
j_call: TRBJ1-1
v_call: TRBV6-4
cdr3_length: 16
clone_size: -
cdr3_nt: TGTGCCAGCAGTCACCGGACAGGGGAGGACAACACTGAAGCTTTCTTT
cdr3_aa: CASSHRTGEDNTEAFF